Detailed here is one TCR beta chain. Anyone with autoimmune disease history or systemic immunosuppression was excluded. This sample stems from a study of OX40 agonist ivuxolimab in advanced cancers. Across the whole study: An agonistic human IgG2 monoclonal antibody against OX40 (CD134) was given. Three patients responded partially, comprising one with hepatocellular carcinoma and two with cutaneous melanoma.

Sequenced by immunoSEQ multiplex PCR; TCRdb stores in-frame clones only, minus some. The sample lists about 85,000 clones, around nine tenths occurring once. The length of the CDR3 is 14 residues. Germline CDR1 reads MNHNS; CDR2 reads SASEGT. Trimming removed 6 bases from V and 4 bases from J, with 13 bases in between. Sequencing used CD4+ or CD8+ T cells sorted from blood, obtained in a trial of the OX40 agonist ivuxolimab. The chain carries TRBV6-1 and TRBJ1-5, with D possibly TRBD1 on 6 matching bases. This clonotype originated in an adult with an advanced solid tumor such as melanoma, head and neck, liver or kidney cancer. The CDR3 is CASSQDSINQPQHF. As DNA, the CDR3 is TGTGCCAGCAGCCAGGACAGCATTAATCAGCCCCAGCATTTT.